The clone carrying this T cell receptor beta chain came up a few times. Its matching antigen is unknown. This CDR3 spans 14 amino acids. Trimming removed 5 bases from V and 3 bases from J, with 10 bases in between. Germline assignment: CDR1 KGHDR and CDR2 SFDVKD. This record belongs to a study of T cell repertoires in cytomegalovirus infection. Study background: HLA-B-restricted CMV epitopes that are well studied were used alongside recently identified HLA-C-restricted ones. Public TCR beta signatures indicated both CMV infection and matching HLA type.

Study-level results: HLA-C-restricted CMV-specific TCR beta clonotypes were dominant in the ex vivo response. Based on cumulative public TCR beta family frequency, carriers of CMV plus the relevant HLA were identified.

TCRdb reprocessed the reads via MiXCR and lists one record per CDR3 protein. The sample lists around 310,000 distinct CDR3 sequences; approximately 32% were seen once. The gene calls are TRBV24-1 and TRBJ1-5, with D hard to call. The material sequenced was cultured PBMCs, taken from culture after CMV antigen stimulation. The source of this sequence is a human donor in good health (CMV status not recorded). Some clones in this sample may be carry-over from other donors' samples. The CDR3 DNA sequence: TGTGCCACCAGTGCCTCGACTTACAATCAGCCCCAGCATTTT. Translation: CATSASTYNQPQHF.